The sequence of this T cell receptor beta chain was determined in a study of OX40 agonist ivuxolimab in advanced cancers. J was trimmed by 7 bases and V by 6 bases; bases with no gene match: 10. Looked up from germline, CDR1 is MNHEY and CDR2 is SMNVEV (reference sequence). The CDR3 totals 15 residues. Profiling relied on immunoSEQ multiplex PCR, and the TCRdb table lists in-frame clones only, not all of them. Here the sample spans some 42,000 clones, more than 80% being singletons. The rearrangement joins TRBV27 to TRBJ2-7, with 12 bases aligning to TRBD2. This TCR came from an adult with an advanced solid tumor such as melanoma, head and neck, liver or kidney cancer. The sequenced sample was CD4+ or CD8+ T cells sorted from blood, obtained in a trial of the OX40 agonist ivuxolimab. CDR3 nucleotides: TGTGCCAGCAGCCCTACTAGCGGGGGGCTGTGGGAGCAGTACTTC. Translating gives CASSPTSGGLWEQYF.